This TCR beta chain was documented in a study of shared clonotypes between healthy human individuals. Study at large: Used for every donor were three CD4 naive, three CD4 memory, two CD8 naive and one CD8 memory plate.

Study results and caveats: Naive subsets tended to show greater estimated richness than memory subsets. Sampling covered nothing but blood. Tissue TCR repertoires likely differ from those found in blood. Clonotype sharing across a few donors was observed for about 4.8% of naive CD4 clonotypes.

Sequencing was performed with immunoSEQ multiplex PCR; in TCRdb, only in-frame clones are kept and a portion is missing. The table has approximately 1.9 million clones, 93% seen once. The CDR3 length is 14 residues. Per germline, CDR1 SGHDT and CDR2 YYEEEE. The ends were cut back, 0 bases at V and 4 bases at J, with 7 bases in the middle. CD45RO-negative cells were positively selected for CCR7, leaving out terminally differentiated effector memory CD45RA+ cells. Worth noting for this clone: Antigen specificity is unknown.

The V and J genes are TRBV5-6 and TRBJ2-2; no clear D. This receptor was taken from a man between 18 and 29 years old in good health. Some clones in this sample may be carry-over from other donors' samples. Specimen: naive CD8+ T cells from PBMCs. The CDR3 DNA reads TGTGCCAGCAGCTTGGAGGGAAGCACCGGGGAGCTGTTTTTT. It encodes CASSLEGSTGELFF.